The present TCR beta chain was sequenced within a study of blood T cell repertoires in COVID-19. Study context: T cells, B-cell-depleted T cells, or PBMCs provided the cDNA or gDNA that served as material.

V gave up 4 bases and J gave up 3 bases; unmatched junction bases: 17. The germline CDR1 and CDR2 sequences are MNHNS and SASEGT. The CDR3 has 19 residues. In the authors' methods: Reference gene primer amplification in the assay estimated nucleated cell counts. The assay was immunoSEQ multiplex PCR, and TCRdb's table has in-frame clones only and misses some. D and trimming were read from the DNA, whereas the V and J calls and clone size are those reported in that table. This table holds tens of thousands of clones, about nine tenths found once. The origin of this receptor is a human donor in a cohort sampled during active COVID-19. The sequenced sample consisted of peripheral blood. The chain has TRBV6-1 and TRBJ1-1; 10 bases line up with TRBD1. CDR3 in amino acids: CASSGRDRGLGKLDTEAFF. The CDR3 DNA follows: TGTGCCAGCAGTGGCCGGGACAGGGGTCTCGGGAAGTTGGACACTGAAGCTTTCTTT.